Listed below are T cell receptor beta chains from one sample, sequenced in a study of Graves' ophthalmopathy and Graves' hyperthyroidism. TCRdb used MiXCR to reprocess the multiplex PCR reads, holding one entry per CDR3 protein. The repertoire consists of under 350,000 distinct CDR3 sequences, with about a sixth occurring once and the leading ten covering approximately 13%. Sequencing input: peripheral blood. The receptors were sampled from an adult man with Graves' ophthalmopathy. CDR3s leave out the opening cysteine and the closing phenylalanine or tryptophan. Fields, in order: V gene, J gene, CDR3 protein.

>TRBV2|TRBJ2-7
ASSDRLAVSIYEQY
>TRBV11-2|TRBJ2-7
ASSFTGDHYEQY
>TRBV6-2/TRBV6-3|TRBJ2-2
ASLSLTSPGELF
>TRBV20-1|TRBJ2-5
SARDSEQIQETQY
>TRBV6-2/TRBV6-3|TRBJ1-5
ASSKPQGNQPQH
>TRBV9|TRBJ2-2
ASSEAGGFTGELF
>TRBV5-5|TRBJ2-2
ASSFQGAGGGELF
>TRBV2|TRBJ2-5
ASSEMLETQY
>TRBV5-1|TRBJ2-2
ASQQTGESTGELF
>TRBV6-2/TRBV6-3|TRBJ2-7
ASTVLTGTSGGLSYEQY
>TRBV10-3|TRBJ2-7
AISDGQSSYEQY
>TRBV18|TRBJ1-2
ASSPQGTEDYGYT
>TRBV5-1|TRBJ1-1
ASSSRQGAATEAF
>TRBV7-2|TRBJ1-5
ASSSGGYSNQPQH
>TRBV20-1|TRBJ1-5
SAPTGTHNQPQH
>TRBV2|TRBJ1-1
ASSEAPANTEAF
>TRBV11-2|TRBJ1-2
ASSLRGTGQGGYGYT
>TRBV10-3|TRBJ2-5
AISETGWEETQY
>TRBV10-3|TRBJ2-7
ATYVGGDSYEQY
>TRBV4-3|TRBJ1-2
ASSLGTGENLYGYT
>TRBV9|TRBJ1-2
ASSRALGYT
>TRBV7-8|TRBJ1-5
ASSLAGSQPNQPQH
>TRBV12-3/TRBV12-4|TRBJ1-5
ASSSNRLGQPQH
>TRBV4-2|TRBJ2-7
ASSQDNYEQY
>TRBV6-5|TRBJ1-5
ASSYSYQEPQH
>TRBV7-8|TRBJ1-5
ASSFPGRYQPQH
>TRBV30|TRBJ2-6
AWGRGQGLGANVLT
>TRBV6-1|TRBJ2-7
ASSGQTRVYGEQY
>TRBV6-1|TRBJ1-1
ASSGLRGAMNTEAF
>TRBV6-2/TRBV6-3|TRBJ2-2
ATRDRKYTGELF
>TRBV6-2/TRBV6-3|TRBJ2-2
ASSYKSGYTGELF
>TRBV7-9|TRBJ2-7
ASSLGLGYSYEQY